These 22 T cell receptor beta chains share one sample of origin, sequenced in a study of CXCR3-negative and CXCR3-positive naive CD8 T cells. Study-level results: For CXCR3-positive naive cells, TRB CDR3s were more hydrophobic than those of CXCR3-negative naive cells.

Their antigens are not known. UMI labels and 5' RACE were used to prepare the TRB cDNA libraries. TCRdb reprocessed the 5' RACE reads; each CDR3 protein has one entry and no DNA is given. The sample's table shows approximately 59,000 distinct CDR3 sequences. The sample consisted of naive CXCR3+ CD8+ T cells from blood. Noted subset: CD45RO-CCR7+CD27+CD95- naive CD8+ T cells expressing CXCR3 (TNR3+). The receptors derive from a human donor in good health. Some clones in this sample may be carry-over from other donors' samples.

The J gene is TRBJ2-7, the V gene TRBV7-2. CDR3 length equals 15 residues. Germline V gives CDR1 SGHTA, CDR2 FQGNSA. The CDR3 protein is CASSLSPLGSYEQYF.

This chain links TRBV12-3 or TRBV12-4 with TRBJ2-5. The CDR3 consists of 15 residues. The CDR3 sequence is CASSLDPAYQETQYF.

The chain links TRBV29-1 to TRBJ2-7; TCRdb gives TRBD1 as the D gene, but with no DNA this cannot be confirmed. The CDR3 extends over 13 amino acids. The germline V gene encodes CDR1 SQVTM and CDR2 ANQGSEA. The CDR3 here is CSVVGGRTYEQYF.

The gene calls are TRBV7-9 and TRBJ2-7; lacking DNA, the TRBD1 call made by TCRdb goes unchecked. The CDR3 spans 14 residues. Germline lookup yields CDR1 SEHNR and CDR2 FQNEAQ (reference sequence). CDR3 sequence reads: CASSLADRANEQYF. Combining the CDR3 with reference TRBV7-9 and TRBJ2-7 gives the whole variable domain DTGVSQNPRHKITKRGQNVTFRCDPISEHNRLYWYRQTLGQGPEFLTYFQNEAQLEKSRLLSDRFSAERPKGSFSTLEIQRTEQGDSAMYLCASSLADRANEQYFGPGTRLTVT.

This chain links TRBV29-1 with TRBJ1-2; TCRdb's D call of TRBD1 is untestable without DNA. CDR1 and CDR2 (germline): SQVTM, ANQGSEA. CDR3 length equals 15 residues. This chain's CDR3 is CSVPITGYSNYGYTF. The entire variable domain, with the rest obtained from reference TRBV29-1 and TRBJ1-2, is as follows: SAVISQKPSRDICQRGTSLTIQCQVDSQVTMMFWYRQQPGQSLTLIATANQGSEATYESGFVIDKFPISRPNLTFSTLTVSNMSPEDSSIYLCSVPITGYSNYGYTFGSGTRLTVV.

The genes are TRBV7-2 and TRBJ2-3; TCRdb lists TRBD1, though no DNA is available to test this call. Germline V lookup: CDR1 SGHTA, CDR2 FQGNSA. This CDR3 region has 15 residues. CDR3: CASSLSTGMSDTQYF. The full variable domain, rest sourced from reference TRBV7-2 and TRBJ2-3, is GAGVSQSPSNKVTEKGKDVELRCDPISGHTALYWYRQSLGQGLEFLIYFQGNSAPDKSGLPSDRFSAERTGGSVSTLTIQRTQQEDSAVYLCASSLSTGMSDTQYFGPGTRLTVL.

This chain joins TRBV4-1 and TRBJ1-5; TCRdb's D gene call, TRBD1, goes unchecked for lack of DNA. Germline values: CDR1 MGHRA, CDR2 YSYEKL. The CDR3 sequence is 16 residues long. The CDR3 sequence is CASSQDGGVGNQPQHF.

CDR3 sequence reads: CASSHLDPAETQYF. This rearrangement joins TRBV28 to TRBJ2-5; TCRdb lists TRBD2, though no DNA is available to test this call. The germline gives CDR1 MDHEN, CDR2 SYDVKM. The CDR3 has 14 amino acids.

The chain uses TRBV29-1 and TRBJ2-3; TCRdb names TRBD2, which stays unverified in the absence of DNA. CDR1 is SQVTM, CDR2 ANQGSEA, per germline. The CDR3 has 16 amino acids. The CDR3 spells CSVEGLAGGSADTQYF.

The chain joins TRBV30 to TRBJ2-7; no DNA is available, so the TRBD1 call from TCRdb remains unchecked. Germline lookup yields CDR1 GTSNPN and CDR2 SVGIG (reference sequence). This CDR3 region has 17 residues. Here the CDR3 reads CAWSPQGRYTSSYEQYF.

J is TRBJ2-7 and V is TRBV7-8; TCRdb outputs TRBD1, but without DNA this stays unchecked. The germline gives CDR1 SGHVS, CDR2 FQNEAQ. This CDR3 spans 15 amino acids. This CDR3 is CATSLGGRGTYEQYF. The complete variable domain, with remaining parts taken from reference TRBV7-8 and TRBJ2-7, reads GAGVSQSPRYKVAKRGQDVALRCDPISGHVSLFWYQQALGQGPEFLTYFQNEAQLDKSGLPSDRFFAERPEGSVSTLKIQRTQQEDSAVYLCATSLGGRGTYEQYFGPGTRLTVT.

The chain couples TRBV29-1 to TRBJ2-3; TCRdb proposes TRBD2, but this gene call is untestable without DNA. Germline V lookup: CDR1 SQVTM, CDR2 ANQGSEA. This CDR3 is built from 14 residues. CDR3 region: CSVAGDYNTDTQYF.

CDR3 residues: CSVGPGPRSDYGYTF. The chain employs TRBV29-1 and TRBJ1-2. The CDR3 runs to 15 residues. CDR1 SQVTM and CDR2 ANQGSEA come from the germline V gene.

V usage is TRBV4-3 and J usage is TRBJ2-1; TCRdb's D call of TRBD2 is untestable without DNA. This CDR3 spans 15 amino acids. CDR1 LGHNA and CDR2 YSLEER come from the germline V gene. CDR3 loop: CASSHGTSGVNEQFF.

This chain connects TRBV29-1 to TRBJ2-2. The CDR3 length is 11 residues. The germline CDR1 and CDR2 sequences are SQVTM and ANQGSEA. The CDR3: CSGEWTGELFF.

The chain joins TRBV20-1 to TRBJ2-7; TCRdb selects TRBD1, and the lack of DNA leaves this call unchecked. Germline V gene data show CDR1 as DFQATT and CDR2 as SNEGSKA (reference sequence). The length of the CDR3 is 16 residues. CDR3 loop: CSARDLGVAYLGEQYF.

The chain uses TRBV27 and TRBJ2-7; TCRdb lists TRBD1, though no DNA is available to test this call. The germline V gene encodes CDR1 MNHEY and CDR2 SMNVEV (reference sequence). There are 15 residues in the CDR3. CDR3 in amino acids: CASSPRGGGTYEQYF.

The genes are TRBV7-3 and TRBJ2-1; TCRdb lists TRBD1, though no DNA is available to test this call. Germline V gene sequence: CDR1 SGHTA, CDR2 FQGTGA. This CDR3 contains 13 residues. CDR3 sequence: CASSSPGGSEQFF.

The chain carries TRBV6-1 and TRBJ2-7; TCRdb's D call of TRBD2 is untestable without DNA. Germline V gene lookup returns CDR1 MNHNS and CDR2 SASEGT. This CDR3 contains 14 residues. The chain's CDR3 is CASTASGGEYEQYF.

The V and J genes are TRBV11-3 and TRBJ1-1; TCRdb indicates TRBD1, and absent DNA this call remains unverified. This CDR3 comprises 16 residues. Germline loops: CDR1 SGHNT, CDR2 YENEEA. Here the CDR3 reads CASSPVTGFLDTEAFF.

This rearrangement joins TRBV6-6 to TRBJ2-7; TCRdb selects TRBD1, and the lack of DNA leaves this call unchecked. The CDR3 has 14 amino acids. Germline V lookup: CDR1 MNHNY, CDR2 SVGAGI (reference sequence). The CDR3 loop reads CASTPTQGSHEQYF.

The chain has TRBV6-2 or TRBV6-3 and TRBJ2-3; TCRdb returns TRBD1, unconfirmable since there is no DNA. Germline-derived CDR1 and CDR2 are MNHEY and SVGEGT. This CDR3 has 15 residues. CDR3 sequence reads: CASRERDRFTGTQYF.